This TCR beta chain derives from a study of CD8+ T cells in alopecia areata. Extracted from the samples, RNA was reverse transcribed into cDNA to serve as the sequencing template. Data came from immunoSEQ multiplex PCR; TCRdb stores just in-frame clones and leaves some out. This table holds about 160,000 clones, approximately 87% found once. With respect to this clone: Its antigen remains unidentified.

Germline V gene lookup returns CDR1 LGHNA and CDR2 YNFKEQ. The CDR3 totals 16 residues. J was trimmed by 2 bases and V by 1 base; bases with no gene match: 4. The study's findings and limits: For lesional scalp, especially alopecia totalis/universalis, clonality was higher than in normal scalp. Researchers reported that TCR sharing among patients proved less clear than in mice, possibly HLA-linked.

This chain connects TRBV4-2 to TRBJ2-1; 8 bases line up with TRBD2. The sequences come from CD8+ T cells sorted from blood, collected at week 0. The source is a human donor with alopecia areata. CDR3 nucleotides: TGTGCCAGCAGCCAAGGGGCGGGAGGCGCCTACAATGAGCAGTTCTTC. It codes for CASSQGAGGAYNEQFF.